Listed below are T cell receptor beta chains from one sample, sequenced in a study of blood T cell repertoires in COVID-19. TCRdb's copy holds only in-frame clones and misses some; the assay was immunoSEQ multiplex PCR. The sample has roughly 160,000 clones; around four fifths are singletons. Sequenced input: peripheral blood. The receptors here all came from a woman older than 75 with COVID-19, enrolled during active disease. Both conserved end residues are part of each CDR3. D genes are given only for firm matches. Clone size appears in some rows only: once, few, many, or a class for an expanded clone.

J gene	clone size	CDR3 length	V gene	D gene	CDR3 DNA	CDR3 protein
TRBJ2-1	once	18	TRBV4-1	TRBD2	TGCGCCAGCAGCCAAGGGCCGGGGGGAACTAGCGGGTACAATGAGCAGTTCTTC	CASSQGPGGTSGYNEQFF
TRBJ2-7	NA	15	TRBV3-1/TRBV3-2	NA	TGTGCCAGCAGCCCCCTGCGGCGGAGCTCCTACGAGCAGTACTTC	CASSPLRRSSYEQYF
TRBJ2-1	once	11	TRBV19	NA	TGTGCCAGTAGTATACCGGGAGTGCAGTTCTTC	CASSIPGVQFF
TRBJ2-3	NA	15	TRBV24-1	TRBD2	TGTGCCACCAGTGGGAAAGCGGGAGTCGCAGATACGCAGTATTTT	CATSGKAGVADTQYF
TRBJ2-5	once	15	TRBV11-2	TRBD1	TGTGCCAGCAGCCGGGGGGACAGGGGTTCGGAGACCCAGTACTTC	CASSRGDRGSETQYF
TRBJ2-1	few	15	TRBV7-3	TRBD2	TGTGCCAGCAGCTCCCGGACTAGCGGGGGTAATGAGCAGTTCTTC	CASSSRTSGGNEQFF
TRBJ2-7	once	13	TRBV4-2	TRBD1	TGTGCCAGCAGCCAAGATCCCACAGGGGTGCAGTACTTC	CASSQDPTGVQYF
TRBJ1-3	NA	17	TRBV3-1/TRBV3-2	TRBD1	TGTGCCAGCAGCCAAGGGACAGGGGTATTGGTTGGAAACACCATATATTTT	CASSQGTGVLVGNTIYF
TRBJ1-5	NA	13	TRBV20-1	NA	TGCAGTGCTAGTCGGGGTAGCAATCAGCCCCAGCATTTT	CSASRGSNQPQHF
TRBJ2-3	NA	16	TRBV5-1	NA	TGCGCCAGCAGCTTGGAGGGGGTAGGACTCACAGATACGCAGTATTTT	CASSLEGVGLTDTQYF
TRBJ1-3	NA	17	TRBV5-1	TRBD1	TGCGCCAGCAGCTTGGGACCGGGACAGGCTTCGGGAAACACCATATATTTT	CASSLGPGQASGNTIYF
TRBJ1-1	NA	14	TRBV5-4	NA	TGTGCCAGCAGCTTGTCCGCAGGGGACACTGAAGCTTTCTTT	CASSLSAGDTEAFF
TRBJ2-3	NA	15	TRBV5-1	TRBD1	TGCGCCAGCGGGCAGAGAGGGGGCGAGACAGATACGCAGTATTTT	CASGQRGGETDTQYF
TRBJ1-6	NA	15	TRBV5-1	NA	TGCGCCAGCAGCCCCTCGCCCATGCGGAATTCACCCCTCCACTTT	CASSPSPMRNSPLHF
TRBJ1-2	NA	15	TRBV2	TRBD1	TGTGCCAGCAGTTCATCCTCACAGGGGGCGCATGGCTACACCTTC	CASSSSSQGAHGYTF
TRBJ2-7	NA	13	TRBV2	TRBD1	TGTGCCAGCAAAGGACAGGGGGATGTAGAGCAGTACTTC	CASKGQGDVEQYF
TRBJ2-2	NA	15	TRBV19	TRBD2	TGTGCCAGTAGTATCTTGTCGGGGGGCACCGGGGAGCTGTTTTTT	CASSILSGGTGELFF
TRBJ2-3	NA	17	TRBV3-1/TRBV3-2	TRBD2	TGTGCCAGCAGCCAGGCCGGACTAGCAACGGAGCGAGATACGCAGTATTTT	CASSQAGLATERDTQYF
TRBJ1-6	once	14	TRBV7-9	NA	TGTGCCAGCAGCAAAGACACCTCTAGCTCACCCCTCCACTTT	CASSKDTSSSPLHF
TRBJ2-7	NA	15	TRBV28	NA	TGTGCCAGCGCCCTAACCGGGCAGGGGACCTACGAGCAGTACTTC	CASALTGQGTYEQYF
TRBJ1-6	NA	16	TRBV7-9	NA	TGTGCCAGCAGCGCCCGGGGGGGTGGAGGGAATTCACCCCTCCACTTT	CASSARGGGGNSPLHF
TRBJ1-5	NA	14	TRBV2	NA	TGTGCCAGCAGACTAGGGGGTAGCAATCAGCCCCAGCATTTT	CASRLGGSNQPQHF
TRBJ1-6	NA	16	TRBV28	TRBD1	TGTGCCAGCAGTCCCAGGGGGTCGGGGGGGTATTCACCCCTCCACTTT	CASSPRGSGGYSPLHF
TRBJ2-2	NA	18	TRBV24-1	TRBD2	TGTGCCACCAGTGATCTACCATCTAGCGGGAGGGCCGCCGGGGAGCTGTTTTTT	CATSDLPSSGRAAGELFF